These 23 T cell receptor beta chains were all obtained from the same sample, sequenced in a study of shared clonotypes between healthy human individuals. Sequenced by immunoSEQ multiplex PCR; TCRdb stores in-frame clones only, minus some. The table lists 2 million to 2.5 million clones, 85% to 95% of them singletons. CD45RO-negative, CCR7-positively selected cells formed the naive CD8 fraction, excluding terminally differentiated effector memory CD45RA+ cells. The sequenced sample consisted of naive CD8+ T cells sorted from blood. Receptors were obtained from a man aged 18-30 years in good health.

CDR3 DNA sequence: TGTGCCAGCAGCTCACACGAGGGCACTGAAGCTTTCTTT. Amino acid sequence: CASSSHEGTEAFF. V and J are TRBV13 and TRBJ1-1; unclear D gene. Between the trimmed V and J ends, which lost 4 bases and 4 bases, there was a span of 10 bases. Germline CDR1 PRHDT, CDR2 FYEKMQ (reference sequence). The CDR3 has 13 residues.

The chain combines TRBV4-3 with TRBJ2-1; weak D call: TRBD2 (5 bases). Trimming removed 6 bases at V and 9 bases at J, with 15 bases between. The CDR3 has 13 residues. The germline V gene encodes CDR1 LGHNA and CDR2 YSLEER. The CDR3 nucleotides are TGCGCCAGCAGGAATAGCGTTACGCGTGAGCAGTTCTTC. Translation: CASRNSVTREQFF.

V usage is TRBV7-9 and J usage is TRBJ1-1; no clear D gene. The CDR3 totals 15 residues. Looked up from germline, CDR1 is SEHNR and CDR2 is FQNEAQ (reference sequence). V lost 0 bases to trimming and J lost 0 bases, with 8 bases between them. The CDR3 DNA follows: TGTGCCAGCAGCTTAGCGAGGGAGTTGAACACTGAAGCTTTCTTT. Translated: CASSLARELNTEAFF.

The gene calls are TRBV6-5 and TRBJ2-2; 7 nucleotides match TRBD1. CDR1 MNHEY and CDR2 SVGAGI come from the germline V gene. This CDR3 region has 14 residues. Germline trimming cut 5 bases from V and 6 bases from J; bases unmatched to any gene: 6. The CDR3 DNA sequence: TGTGCCAGCAGTGGTACAGGGGAACCCGGGGAGCTGTTTTTT. Translating gives CASSGTGEPGELFF.

The chain carries TRBV4-1 and TRBJ2-3; possibly TRBD2 for D (5 bases). V dropped 2 bases and J dropped 4 bases, with 19 bases sitting between them. The germline gives CDR1 MGHRA, CDR2 YSYEKL. CDR3 length: 17 amino acids. The CDR3 nucleotides are TGCGCCAGCAGCCAATCGGTTGGCCTCCCGGAGGCAGATACGCAGTATTTT. Its translation: CASSQSVGLPEADTQYF.

The chain has TRBV5-1 and TRBJ2-3; 8 positions agree with TRBD2. The CDR3 length is 16 residues. CDR1 and CDR2 (germline): SGHRS, YFSETQ. J lost 6 bases, V lost 0 bases, and 9 bases had no gene match. The CDR3 spells CASSLGTSPKDDTQYF. For the CDR3, the DNA is TGCGCCAGCAGCTTGGGGACTAGCCCTAAGGATGATACGCAGTATTTT.

The chain recombines TRBV5-1 with TRBJ2-1; D unresolved. V was trimmed by 3 bases and J by 3 bases, leaving 1 base between them. The CDR3 is 11 residues long. In germline, CDR1 is SGHRS, CDR2 YFSETQ. This CDR3 is CASSYYNEQFF. As DNA, the CDR3 is TGCGCCAGCAGCTACTACAATGAGCAGTTCTTC.

The J gene is TRBJ1-5, the V gene TRBV4-3; possible D gene TRBD1, 6 bases. Germline values: CDR1 LGHNA, CDR2 YSLEER. The CDR3 totals 14 residues. The germline V and J ends were trimmed by 2 bases and 9 bases, with 14 bases remaining between them. This CDR3 reads CASSQLTGEAPQHF. The DNA for the CDR3 is TGCGCCAGCAGCCAACTGACAGGCGAGGCGCCCCAGCATTTT.

This clone came up once. This chain connects TRBV19 to TRBJ2-2; D call uncertain. Germline V gives CDR1 LNHDA, CDR2 SQIVND (reference sequence). The CDR3 sequence is 11 residues long. V lost 5 bases to trimming and J lost 6 bases, with 4 bases between them. CDR3 protein: CASSEAGELFF. In DNA form, the CDR3 reads TGTGCCAGTAGTGAGGCCGGGGAGCTGTTTTTT.

The rearrangement joins TRBV4-3 to TRBJ1-6, with D hard to call. CDR3 size: 14 residues. CDR1 LGHNA and CDR2 YSLEER come from the germline V gene. Trimming removed 1 base at V and 10 bases at J, with 11 bases between. The CDR3 DNA follows: TGCGCCAGCAGCCAAGGTGGGGTAAAGTCACCCCTCCACTTT. It yields the protein CASSQGGVKSPLHF.

This chain uses TRBV9 with TRBJ2-7; 9 bases are shared with TRBD2. V lost 0 bases, J lost 6 bases, and 4 bases stayed unmatched. The CDR3 is 14 residues long. Germline V gene lookup returns CDR1 SGDLS and CDR2 YYNGEE. The CDR3 reads CASSVEGGGAEQYF. CDR3 coding DNA: TGTGCCAGCAGCGTAGAAGGCGGGGGGGCCGAGCAGTACTTC.

The chain is built from TRBV2 and TRBJ1-1, with 9 positions matching TRBD1. This CDR3 comprises 17 residues. V shed 3 bases and J 3 bases; nucleotides not matched to a gene: 11. Germline V gene sequence: CDR1 SNHLY, CDR2 FYNNEI. The CDR3 reads CASSDWGQGSLDTEAFF. The CDR3 DNA is TGTGCCAGCAGTGATTGGGGACAGGGATCATTGGACACTGAAGCTTTCTTT.

The V gene is TRBV27, the J gene TRBJ2-7; 9 nucleotides line up with TRBD1. Germline V CDR1 and CDR2: MNHEY, SMNVEV (reference sequence). The V gene end was trimmed by 5 bases and the J gene end by 6 bases; junction bases not matched to a gene: 5. The CDR3 has 13 residues. The CDR3 bases are TGTGCCAGCAGTACGGGACAGGGAGGCGAGCAGTACTTC. This codes for CASSTGQGGEQYF.

This clone was detected a few times. V usage is TRBV29-1 and J usage is TRBJ2-7; D may match TRBD1 or TRBD2 (5 bases each). The CDR3 extends over 11 amino acids. The V and J ends lost 7 bases and 3 bases respectively, with 10 bases between them. The V gene's germline CDR1 is SQVTM and CDR2 ANQGSEA. Here the CDR3 reads CSALGDYEQYF. The CDR3 DNA sequence: TGCAGCGCCCTGGGGGACTACGAGCAGTACTTC.

A word on this clone: This CDR3 is also generated by other DNA sequences in the sample. V usage is TRBV4-3 and J usage is TRBJ2-7; perhaps TRBD2 as D (5 bases). The V and J ends lost 1 base and 3 bases respectively, with 10 bases between them. The CDR3 has 14 residues. The V gene's germline CDR1 is LGHNA and CDR2 YSLEER. For the CDR3, the DNA is TGCGCCAGCAGCCAAGGGACGGGAATCTACGAGCAGTACTTC. Encoded protein: CASSQGTGIYEQYF.

The V gene is TRBV7-9, the J gene TRBJ2-5; maybe TRBD1 (6 bases). With 4 bases removed from V and 3 bases from J, the gap between germline ends came to 12 bases. The CDR3 spans 14 residues. In germline, CDR1 is SEHNR, CDR2 FQNEAQ (reference sequence). CDR3 sequence reads: CASSWTEREETQYF. CDR3 DNA sequence: TGTGCCAGCAGCTGGACAGAGAGAGAAGAGACCCAGTACTTC.

V is TRBV2 and J is TRBJ2-7, with 8 positions matching TRBD1. Trimming took 8 bases from V and 5 from J; bases not matched to a gene: 14. This CDR3 has 15 amino acids. Germline CDR1 and CDR2: SNHLY and FYNNEI. The DNA for the CDR3 is TGTGCCAGCGAAGTGGAGACAGGGGACGGAGACGAGCAGTACTTC. Amino acids: CASEVETGDGDEQYF.

The V gene is TRBV7-9, the J gene TRBJ1-1, with D tentatively TRBD1 (5 bases). CDR1 is SEHNR, CDR2 FQNEAQ, per germline (reference sequence). V lost 5 bases, J lost 3 bases, and 19 bases lay in between. The CDR3 is 16 residues long. CDR3 DNA sequence: TGTGCCAGCAGCCCTCCGGTGGTGGGGCCCGACACTGAAGCTTTCTTT. It specifies CASSPPVVGPDTEAFF.

The chain recombines TRBV2 with TRBJ1-2; D call uncertain. Germline CDR1 SNHLY, CDR2 FYNNEI. The CDR3 runs to 13 residues. V lost 3 bases to trimming and J lost 4 bases, with 9 bases between them. The CDR3: CASSDRFAYGYTF. Written as DNA, the CDR3 is TGTGCCAGCAGTGACAGGTTCGCCTATGGCTACACCTTC.

The sample holds one count of this clone. The V call is TRBV27, the J call TRBJ1-5, with a tentative D call TRBD1 (5 bases). The germline CDR1 and CDR2 sequences are MNHEY and SMNVEV (reference sequence). Trimming removed 2 bases at V and 3 bases at J, with 11 bases between. This CDR3 has 15 amino acids. This chain's CDR3 is CASSLKTGTNQPQHF. The CDR3 bases are TGTGCCAGCAGTTTAAAGACGGGGACCAATCAGCCCCAGCATTTT.

This chain links TRBV28 with TRBJ1-1; no reliable D call. There are 12 residues in the CDR3. CDR1 and CDR2 from the germline V gene are MDHEN and SYDVKM. The ends were cut back, 2 bases at V and 6 bases at J, with 7 bases in the middle. The CDR3 here is CASSLPSSEAFF. The CDR3 bases are TGTGCCAGCAGTTTACCCTCATCTGAAGCTTTCTTT.

The chain combines TRBV2 with TRBJ1-4; 9 positions agree with TRBD1. Per the germline V gene, CDR1 is SNHLY and CDR2 is FYNNEI. CDR3 length: 16 residues. The trim removed 5 bases at V and 12 bases at J, leaving 16 bases unmatched. The CDR3 sequence is CASSSPGQGIGEELFF. CDR3 DNA: TGTGCCAGCAGTTCACCCGGACAGGGGATAGGGGAGGAACTGTTTTTT.

The V call is TRBV14, the J call TRBJ2-3, with 7 bases identical to TRBD2. Germline assignment: CDR1 SGHDN and CDR2 FVKESK. The CDR3 covers 13 residues. J gave up 4 bases and V 3 bases, and 1 base lay outside the gene matches. This CDR3 reads CASSHGGADTQYF. Written as DNA, the CDR3 is TGTGCCAGCAGCCATGGGGGGGCAGATACGCAGTATTTT.